Below are 19 T cell receptor delta chains sequenced from a single sample in a study of γδ T cells in repeated Plasmodium falciparum infection (dated by TCRdb to the early 2020s). For bulk TCR repertoire analysis, Vgamma9/Vdelta2+ and Vdelta2-negative gammadelta T cell populations were flow-sorted out of peripheral blood mononuclear cells. The library was obtained by multiplex PCR. Sequenced using an Illumina MiSeq. TCRdb called clones afresh from the public reads with CATT; identical DNA rows were later merged. The table for this sample lists tens of thousands of delta-chain clones; roughly 0.9% of them were counted only once. The ten largest clonotypes hold 7.5% to 10% of the sample. Input material: gamma-delta T cells from blood. Receptor source: a pool of human donors (malaria-infected and uninfected, not separated).

A few counts support this clone. A far larger clone is only one base removed, so a read error is likely. Other DNA variants within this sample encode the same CDR3. The J gene is TRDJ1, the V gene TRDV1, with D possibly matching TRDD2 (6 bases). Germline CDR1 and CDR2: TSWWSYY and QGS. The CDR3 contains 18 residues. V lost 4 bases, J lost 3 bases, and 24 bases lay in between. Here the CDR3 reads CALGVTGLPRRVADKLIF. CDR3 sequence (DNA): TGTGCTCTTGGGGTTACAGGCCTTCCAAGACGGGTGGCCGATAAACTCATCTTT.

In this sample, this clone turned up a few times. A far larger clone is only one base removed, so a read error is likely. Additional DNA sequences in this sample encode the identical CDR3. There is no J gene call, but TRDV2 is given as the V gene; TRDD3 reflects the table's D call only, with no check against the DNA. The germline V gene has CDR1 GEAIGNYY and CDR2 EKD. The CDR3 consists of 22 residues. CDR3 residues: CACDGPVLGDTRSSWDTRQMFF. The CDR3 DNA reads TGTGCCTGTGACGGCCCTGTCCTGGGGGATACGCGTAGCTCCTGGGACACCCGACAGATGTTCTTC.

This clone was counted at least ten times. A far more abundant clone sits one base away, making this likely a read error. Distinct nucleotide sequences in the sample also encode this CDR3. The chain has TRDV1 and TRDJ1, with D unresolved. The CDR3 extends over 18 amino acids. Looked up from germline, CDR1 is TSWWSYY and CDR2 is QGS. The V end lost 1 base, the J end lost 2 bases, and 20 bases lay between the germline ends. CDR3 region: CALGERGRRALYTDKLIF. CDR3 nucleotides: TGTGCTCTTGGGGAACGAGGAAGGCGAGCGCTTTATACCGATAAACTCATCTTT.

This clone turned up a few times. A far larger clone is one base from this, pointing to a likely read error. The identical CDR3 is also encoded by other nucleotide sequences in the sample. The chain links TRDV1 to TRDJ1, with D possibly being TRDD3 (5 bases). The J gene was not available in TCRdb and was assigned here by matching the DNA to germline segments. There are 16 residues in the CDR3. In germline, CDR1 is TSWWSYY, CDR2 QGS. The CDR3 sequence: CALGEEIPSYTDKLIF. In nucleotides, the CDR3 is TGTGCTCTTGGGGAGGAGATACCCTCGTACACCGACAAACTCATCTTT.

Regarding this clone: The amino acid sequence in TCRdb belongs to a much larger clone and departs from this DNA's translation at residue 12, likely a sequencing read error; the sequence shown is translated from the DNA. This chain links TRDV1 with TRDJ1, with D possibly being TRDD2 (7 bases). The J gene is absent in TCRdb and was assigned here via DNA matching to germline. V was clipped by 0 bases and J by 7 bases, with 27 bases between them. The CDR3 runs 19 residues. Germline CDR1 reads TSWWSYY; CDR2 reads QGS. CDR3 DNA sequence: TGTGCTCTTGGGGAACTGCTTCCTATAGATACGCGGGGGGCCTCTAAACTCATCTTT. Translated: CALGELLPIDTRGASKLIF.

This clone turned up a few times. It is likely a read error: a sequence one base away is far more abundant. This CDR3 is also generated by other DNA sequences in the sample. The V gene is TRDV1, the J gene TRDJ1; 10 nucleotides line up with TRDD3. The J gene was missing in TCRdb and was found by matching the end of the DNA to germline. Germline assignment: CDR1 TSWWSYY and CDR2 QGS. CDR3 length: 18 amino acids. CDR3 nucleotide sequence: TGTGCCCTCCTACCGTCCTACGGGGGATACGGGTACACCGATAAACTCATCTTT. It encodes CALLPSYGGYGYTDKLIF.

This clone was picked up many times. TCRdb shows a much larger clone's protein in place of this DNA's translation, and the two differ at residue 13, likely through a read error; the protein shown is translated from the DNA. The rearrangement joins TRDV2 to TRDJ1; TRDD3 might be the D (5 bases). The CDR3 totals 16 residues. Germline V gene lookup returns CDR1 GEAIGNYY and CDR2 EKD. In nucleotides, the CDR3 is TGTGCCTGTGACACCGTGGGGAGGGGGTACACCGATGAACTCATCTTT. Protein sequence: CACDTVGRGYTDELIF.

Regarding this clone: Given a far larger clone just one base away, this is likely a sequencing read error. In the same sample, other DNA sequences code for this CDR3. No J gene was assigned, while the V gene was called as TRDV2. The CDR3 is made up of 12 amino acids. Germline CDR1 GEAIGNYY, CDR2 EKD. The CDR3 DNA reads as TGTGCCTGTCGGACTGGGGCCCGCCGGGTCATCTTT. Translation gives CACRTGARRVIF.

Turning to this clone: TCRdb has a much larger clone's protein, which differs at residue 12 from the translation of this DNA, likely because of a read error; what is shown is the protein translated from the DNA. CDR3 residues: CACDTLLTPTGCDRFGLYTDKLIF. CDR3 sequence (DNA): TGTGCCTGTGACACCTTGCTAACACCAACTGGATGTGACAGGTTCGGCTTGTACACCGATAAACTCATCTTT. The V gene is TRDV2, the J gene TRDJ1, with D possibly TRDD3 on 5 matching bases. The CDR3 has 24 residues. CDR1 and CDR2 from the germline V gene are GEAIGNYY and EKD. V was clipped by 0 bases and J by 0 bases, with 37 bases between them.

Worth noting for this clone: TCRdb pairs this DNA with a much larger clone's protein that differs at residue 13, likely a read error; the protein shown was translated from the DNA. As DNA, the CDR3 is TGTGCCTGTGACACCGTGGGGGATACGGAGCCCGATGAACTCATCTTT. This translates into CACDTVGDTEPDELIF. The rearrangement uses TRDV2 and TRDJ1; 11 bases are shared with TRDD3. TCRdb is silent on the J gene; assignment here came from matching the DNA to germline. CDR3 size: 16 residues. The germline CDR1 and CDR2 sequences are GEAIGNYY and EKD.

About this clone itself: The TCRdb protein, from a much larger clone, departs from this DNA's translation at residue 7, likely by read error; the protein shown derives from the DNA. The rearrangement links TRDV2 to TRDJ1; 10 bases line up with TRDD3. The J gene, absent from TCRdb, was called here by matching the DNA to germline. After removal of 3 bases from V and 0 bases from J, the junction contained 12 bases not matched to a gene. Germline lookup yields CDR1 GEAIGNYY and CDR2 EKD. The CDR3 runs 18 residues. As DNA, the CDR3 is TGTGCCTGTGACCCCTTACCGGGGGATACGCGAGACACCGATAAACTCATCTTT. It yields the protein CACDPLPGDTRDTDKLIF.

This clone came up a few times. This probably arose from a read error, given a far larger clone one base away. The identical CDR3 is also encoded by other nucleotide sequences in the sample. V and J are TRDV1 and TRDJ1, with D perhaps matching TRDD2 (9 bases). Germline V gene lookup returns CDR1 TSWWSYY and CDR2 QGS. This CDR3 contains 23 residues. In DNA, the CDR3 is TGCGCTCTTGGGGAACCCGCCTTCCTACGCCAACTGGGGGGGACATACTACACCGATAAACTCATCTTT. It specifies CALGEPAFLRQLGGTYYTDKLIF.

As regards this clone: The amino acid sequence in TCRdb belongs to a much larger clone and departs from this DNA's translation at residue 17, likely a sequencing read error; the sequence shown is translated from the DNA. V is TRDV1 and J is TRDJ1, with D tentatively TRDD2 or TRDD3 (5 bases each). The CDR3 sequence is 19 residues long. Germline CDR1 TSWWSYY, CDR2 QGS. DNA of the CDR3: TGTGCTCTTGGGGACCCAAGTCCCTTCGGGAGGGGGTACACCGATAAATTCATCTTT. It is translated as CALGDPSPFGRGYTDKFIF.

In this sample, this clone turned up a few times. This probably arose from a read error, given a far larger clone one base away. The sample has other DNA sequences that encode this CDR3 too. V and J are TRDV1 and TRDJ1; 7 nucleotides align to TRDD2. Because TCRdb records no J gene, it was assigned here through a match of the DNA to germline. The CDR3 is made up of 22 amino acids. V shed 3 bases and J 0 bases; nucleotides not matched to a gene: 25. Germline V gene lookup returns CDR1 TSWWSYY and CDR2 QGS. The CDR3, as DNA: TGTGCTCTTGGGGAGCTTATTCCTACGGCTGGGACACCGTCGAAGTACACCGATAAACTCATCTTT. Encoded protein: CALGELIPTAGTPSKYTDKLIF.

This clone was observed a handful of times. TCRdb's listed protein matches a much larger clone and diverges from this DNA's translation at residue 3, likely through a read error; the protein shown comes from the DNA. The V call is TRDV1, the J call TRDJ1, with D possibly being TRDD2 or TRDD3 (6 bases each). Assignment of the J gene here rests on matching the DNA to germline, because TCRdb gives none. The CDR3 extends over 22 amino acids. Germline V lookup: CDR1 TSWWSYY, CDR2 QGS. The CDR3 DNA sequence: TGTGCTCCTGGGGACAGACCCTCCTACGGTCCGAAGGGCCTGGGGCTGACTTTCAAACTCATCTTT. It is translated as CAPGDRPSYGPKGLGLTFKLIF.

For this clone: TCRdb records a much larger clone's protein for this DNA, with a difference at residue 5 that likely arises from a read error; the protein given is the translation of the DNA. As DNA, the CDR3 is TGTGCTCTTGGGGGACTAACGATGGGGGATGGGACCGATAAACTCATCTTT. Its translation: CALGGLTMGDGTDKLIF. The chain couples TRDV1 to TRDJ1; 8 bases agree with TRDD3. TCRdb does not report a J gene; here it was assigned by matching the DNA to germline references. Germline lookup yields CDR1 TSWWSYY and CDR2 QGS. Unmatched junction bases numbered 12, after V lost 4 bases and J lost 2 bases. This CDR3 spans 17 amino acids.

This clone has a handful of counts. A far larger clone is one base from this, pointing to a likely read error. The sample contains more than one DNA sequence encoding this CDR3. The V and J genes are TRDV2 and TRDJ1, with 13 bases aligning to TRDD3. In the absence of a J gene in TCRdb, the DNA was matched to germline to assign it here. CDR3 length equals 19 residues. CDR1 and CDR2 (germline): GEAIGNYY, EKD. The CDR3, as DNA: TGTGCCTGCGACAGAGGGCGTACTGGGGGATACGATGCGAACGATAAACTCATCTTT. This gives the protein CACDRGRTGGYDANDKLIF.

This clone came up a few times. A read error likely explains this, since a far larger clone differs by one base. The same CDR3 is also encoded by other DNA sequences in this sample. The V gene is listed as TRDV1; no J gene was called; the table names TRDD3, a call not compared with the DNA. Germline values: CDR1 TSWWSYY, CDR2 QGS. This CDR3 has 20 residues. The DNA of the CDR3 is TGTGCTCTTGTCCCCTCTTCCAACGGCGACTGGGGGATCTGGACCGATAAGCTCATCTTT. Amino acids: CALVPSSNGDWGIWTDKLIF.

With respect to this clone: The translation of this DNA and the TCRdb protein of a much larger clone differ at residue 13, probably owing to a read error; the protein shown here is translated from the DNA. The genes are TRDV2 and TRDJ1; 13 bases fit TRDD3. CDR1 and CDR2 from the germline V gene are GEAIGNYY and EKD. With V trimmed by 4 bases and J by 3 bases, 13 bases remained unmatched. The CDR3 extends over 18 amino acids. CDR3: CACDPITGGYGRADKLIF. CDR3 bases: TGTGCCTGTGATCCAATTACTGGGGGATACGGGAGGGCCGATAAACTCATCTTT.